The clone carrying this T cell receptor beta chain came up once. Per the germline V gene, CDR1 is KGHSH and CDR2 is LQKENI. V gave up 5 bases and J gave up 2 bases, with 13 bases separating them. This CDR3 has 14 residues. The data were taken from a study of cytotoxic CD8 clonotypes in ibrutinib-treated CLL. Study overall: The study included approximately 10 relapsed/refractory and 15 treatment-naive patients; roughly 17 had IGHV unmutated disease.

Targeted sequencing depth ranged from 1 in 200,000 to 1 in 1 million T cells. The method was immunoSEQ multiplex PCR; TCRdb's version includes in-frame clones alone and lacks a portion of them. The sample includes more than 200,000 clones, around 70% of them seen just once. The rearrangement uses TRBV18 and TRBJ2-7, with a possible D match to TRBD1 (6 bases). This TCR was sampled from a human donor with chronic lymphocytic leukemia. The sequenced sample was PBMCs, obtained after 12 months of ibrutinib treatment. The CDR3 region has the DNA TGTGCCAGCTCAACGGACAGCCGAGCCTACGAGCAGTACTTC. This translates into CASSTDSRAYEQYF.